This entry is about one T cell receptor beta chain. Its cognate antigen is unknown. The data were obtained in a study of T-cell memory formation after mild COVID-19. TCRdb recomputed calls from the 5' RACE reads with MiXCR, one row per CDR3 protein. The repertoire holds more than 300,000 distinct CDR3 sequences, with about 13% as singletons. Looked up from germline, CDR1 is LGHDT and CDR2 is YNNKEL (reference sequence). The CDR3 runs to 14 residues. V was shortened by 1 base and J by 4 bases, with 5 bases between the two germline ends. Findings and caveats of the study: Researchers report contracting CD4+ clones mostly in CM and EM, with CD8+ clones in EMRA. The study detected some responding clones in pre-infection memory, suggesting cross-reactive memory joined. Day 15 to 85 contracting clones showed balanced CD4/CD8; day 15 to 37 expanders favored CD4+. Confirmation of SARS-CoV-2 specificity was lacking for second-wave clones peaking day 37.

Sequenced: PBMCs or a T cell subset sorted from them (not recorded which). The receptor comes from a man younger than 35 who had mild COVID-19 (a few samples of this study predate the infection). Cell type and time point are not known. The J gene is TRBJ1-6, the V gene TRBV3-1; D is unclear. CDR3 sequence: CASSQVQYNSPLHF. CDR3 coding DNA: TGTGCCAGCAGCCAAGTCCAGTATAATTCACCCCTCCACTTT.